A selection of T cell receptor beta chains follows, all from one sample in a study of human T cells and chemical hapten exposure. TCRdb analysed the RACE reads with MiXCR anew, one entry per CDR3 protein. The table records about 90,000 distinct CDR3 sequences, about 9% of them present only once. The sample consisted of whole blood, taken in connection with sensitization to the hapten diphenylcyclopropenone (DPC). The receptors stem from a man between 40 and 49 years old with alopecia areata. Some clones in this sample may be carry-over from other donors' samples. Both conserved end residues are part of each CDR3. Each record gives: J gene, clone size, D gene, V gene, CDR3 protein, CDR3 DNA. A D gene is named only where the DNA matches it firmly. Expanded clones are given a class, and other clones once, few, many or no size at all.

j_gene: TRBJ2-4
abundance: many
d_gene: TRBD2
v_gene: TRBV4-1
CDR3aa: CASSQVTLTSGRGMAKNIQYF
CDR3nt: TGCGCCAGCAGCCAGGTCACCCTGACTAGCGGGAGAGGGATGGCCAAAAACATTCAGTACTTC

j_gene: TRBJ1-6
abundance: many
d_gene: NA
v_gene: TRBV5-6
CDR3aa: CASSFYNSPLHF
CDR3nt: TGTGCCAGCAGCTTCTATAATTCACCCCTCCACTTT

j_gene: TRBJ2-3
abundance: NA
d_gene: NA
v_gene: TRBV30
CDR3aa: CAWSAGSPLGDTQYF
CDR3nt: TGTGCCTGGAGTGCCGGAAGTCCACTGGGAGATACGCAGTATTTT

j_gene: TRBJ2-3
abundance: few
d_gene: NA
v_gene: TRBV29-1
CDR3aa: CSVSQSSTDTQYF
CDR3nt: TGCAGCGTATCACAAAGCAGCACAGATACGCAGTATTTT

j_gene: TRBJ2-7
abundance: NA
d_gene: NA
v_gene: TRBV3-2
CDR3aa: CASSQDRPPYEQYF
CDR3nt: TGTGCCAGCAGCCAAGATCGGCCCCCCTACGAGCAGTACTTC

j_gene: TRBJ1-1
abundance: many
d_gene: NA
v_gene: TRBV5-1
CDR3aa: CASNHDRNTEAFF
CDR3nt: TGCGCCAGCAACCATGACAGGAACACTGAAGCTTTCTTT

j_gene: TRBJ2-1
abundance: many
d_gene: NA
v_gene: TRBV12-5
CDR3aa: CASGLSRLVDEQFF
CDR3nt: TGTGCTAGTGGTTTGTCCCGACTCGTTGATGAGCAGTTCTTC

j_gene: TRBJ1-6
abundance: NA
d_gene: NA
v_gene: TRBV6-5
CDR3aa: CASSTLGGANSPLHF
CDR3nt: TGTGCCAGCAGCACCCTGGGGGGGGCCAATTCACCCCTCCACTTT

j_gene: TRBJ2-3
abundance: NA
d_gene: TRBD2
v_gene: TRBV29-1
CDR3aa: CSVEASGGTDTQYF
CDR3nt: TGCAGCGTTGAGGCTAGCGGGGGCACAGATACGCAGTATTTT

j_gene: TRBJ2-7
abundance: many
d_gene: NA
v_gene: TRBV29-1
CDR3aa: CSVADSNYEQYF
CDR3nt: TGCAGCGTTGCCGACAGTAACTACGAGCAGTACTTC

j_gene: TRBJ1-1
abundance: NA
d_gene: NA
v_gene: TRBV20-1
CDR3aa: CSAKGGDGTEAFF
CDR3nt: TGCAGTGCTAAAGGGGGGGATGGGACTGAAGCTTTCTTT

j_gene: TRBJ2-5
abundance: many
d_gene: TRBD2
v_gene: TRBV5-4
CDR3aa: CASSLGLAVQETQYF
CDR3nt: TGTGCCAGCAGCTTGGGCCTAGCGGTTCAAGAGACCCAGTACTTC

j_gene: TRBJ1-4
abundance: NA
d_gene: NA
v_gene: TRBV7-9
CDR3aa: CASSSSGMGNEKLFF
CDR3nt: TGTGCCAGCAGCTCTTCAGGGATGGGTAATGAAAAACTGTTTTTT

j_gene: TRBJ1-5
abundance: few
d_gene: NA
v_gene: TRBV15
CDR3aa: CATSRDGNQPQHF
CDR3nt: TGTGCCACCAGCAGAGATGGGAATCAGCCCCAGCATTTT

j_gene: TRBJ2-5
abundance: few
d_gene: TRBD1
v_gene: TRBV7-8
CDR3aa: CASSLDRPTGLGETQYF
CDR3nt: TGTGCCAGCAGCTTAGACCGCCCGACAGGGCTGGGGGAGACCCAGTACTTC